The 23 T cell receptor beta chains given below trace back to one sample, sequenced in a study of CD4 T cells in relation to SARS-CoV-2 and coronaviruses. The unexposed donors gave CD4+ T cells in 2011-2018, prior to COVID-19. After about 10 days of culture, CD4+ T cells were isolated. Repertoires were generated with immunoSEQ multiplex PCR, while TCRdb's copy carries only in-frame clones and drops some. Of around 24,000 clones listed, roughly 80% are singletons. No antigen has been assigned to these receptors. Sequences were obtained from CD4+ T cells from PBMCs, cultured in vitro. The receptors were gathered from a human donor in good health.

Only a few counts were recorded for this clone. This chain connects TRBV4-2 to TRBJ2-2, with 10 bases that match TRBD1. The CDR3 spans 16 residues. Germline V gives CDR1 LGHNA, CDR2 YNFKEQ. Trimming at V came to 3 bases and at J to 3 bases, leaving 4 bases not matched to a gene. The CDR3 nucleotides are TGTGCCAGCAGCCACAGACAGGGGGCGGACACCGGGGAGCTGTTTTTT. Translation gives CASSHRQGADTGELFF.

The chain uses TRBV11-2 and TRBJ2-5, with TRBD1 matching 7 bases. This CDR3 has 15 amino acids. CDR1 is SGHAT, CDR2 FQNNGV, per germline. Trimming at V came to 1 base and at J to 4 bases, leaving 6 bases not matched to a gene. The CDR3 is CASSLGNRGRETQYF. As DNA, the CDR3 is TGTGCCAGCAGCTTAGGTAACAGGGGAAGAGAGACCCAGTACTTC.

This clone was found a few times. The J gene is TRBJ1-2, the V gene TRBV2, with TRBD1 as a possible D gene (6 bases). Trimming removed 2 bases from V and 4 bases from J, with 11 bases in between. Germline values: CDR1 SNHLY, CDR2 FYNNEI. The CDR3 sequence is 14 residues long. The CDR3 is CASSESAGAYGYTF. The CDR3 coding sequence is TGTGCCAGCAGTGAATCGGCAGGGGCCTATGGCTACACCTTC.

V and J are TRBV7-2 and TRBJ1-4; no firm D call. V lost 5 bases, J lost 11 bases, and 18 bases lay in between. The germline V gene encodes CDR1 SGHTA and CDR2 FQGNSA. The CDR3 sequence is 14 residues long. The CDR3 is CASSPALPTSKLFF. The CDR3 bases are TGTGCCAGCAGCCCGGCCCTCCCAACCTCTAAACTGTTTTTT.

The rearrangement uses TRBV7-9 and TRBJ2-6; D gene uncertain. The length of the CDR3 is 18 residues. V was clipped by 5 bases and J by 0 bases, with 17 bases between them. Germline V gene lookup returns CDR1 SEHNR and CDR2 FQNEAQ (reference sequence). CDR3 nucleotide sequence: TGTGCCAGCAGCCCTATGAGGTCTTTTAGCTCTGGGGCCAACGTCCTGACTTTC. It encodes CASSPMRSFSSGANVLTF.

The chain links TRBV5-6 to TRBJ2-7, with 11 bases matching TRBD1. CDR1 and CDR2 (germline): SGHDT, YYEEEE. V dropped 2 bases and J dropped 0; count of bases not matched to a gene: 1. This CDR3 is 15 amino acids long. As DNA, the CDR3 is TGTGCCAGCAGCTTCGGGACAGGGGGCTCCTACGAGCAGTACTTC. As protein: CASSFGTGGSYEQYF. Variable domain in full (rest from reference TRBV5-6 and TRBJ2-7): DAGVTQSPTHLIKTRGQQVTLRCSPKSGHDTVSWYQQALGQGPQFIFQYYEEEERQRGNFPDRFSGHQFPNYSSELNVNALLLGDSALYLCASSFGTGGSYEQYFGPGTRLTVT.

The count of this clone is one. This sequence joins TRBV4-1 and TRBJ2-7, with D maybe TRBD1 (7 bases). Per the germline V gene, CDR1 is MGHRA and CDR2 is YSYEKL. Trimming pared 3 bases from V and 4 bases from J, leaving 10 bases between. The CDR3 consists of 13 residues. The CDR3 region has the DNA TGCGCCAGCAGCCACGCAGGGGGGTACGAGCAGTACTTC. As protein: CASSHAGGYEQYF.

V gene TRBV4-1 combines with J gene TRBJ1-3; D is unclear. The CDR3 length is 14 residues. Trimming stripped 2 bases from V and 2 bases from J, with 7 bases between. Per the germline V gene, CDR1 is MGHRA and CDR2 is YSYEKL. CDR3 sequence (DNA): TGCGCCAGCAGCCAATTGCGACCTGGAAACACCATATATTTT. It codes for CASSQLRPGNTIYF.

This clone was observed once. The chain couples TRBV27 to TRBJ2-7, with D unclear. V was clipped by 5 bases and J by 7 bases, with 18 bases between them. The CDR3 has 14 residues. The germline V gene has CDR1 MNHEY and CDR2 SMNVEV (reference sequence). CDR3 protein: CASSILNPRSEQYF. The CDR3 coding sequence is TGTGCCAGCAGTATCCTTAACCCCAGGTCTGAGCAGTACTTC.

The chain joins TRBV21-1 to TRBJ1-2. TRBV21-1 is recorded as a pseudogene. This CDR3 is 17 amino acids long. The CDR3 sequence: CASSKEGRPYPNYGYTF. The CDR3 nucleotides are TGTGCCAGCAGCAAAGAGGGCAGACCTTACCCTAACTATGGCTACACCTTC.

The CDR3 sequence is CASSFSGGITDTQYF. CDR3 coding DNA: TGTGCCAGCAGTTTCTCCGGGGGCATTACAGATACGCAGTATTTT. The rearrangement joins TRBV28 to TRBJ2-3; D assignment may be TRBD1 or TRBD2 (6 bases each). The CDR3 is 15 amino acids. In germline, CDR1 is MDHEN, CDR2 SYDVKM. The ends were cut back, 3 bases at V and 3 bases at J, with 13 bases in the middle.

This clone came up once. This chain uses TRBV7-9 with TRBJ2-3; D is uncertain. Trimming left V 1 base short and J 3 bases short, with 11 bases between. Germline CDR1 reads SEHNR; CDR2 reads FQNEAQ (reference sequence). The CDR3 is 15 amino acids. CDR3 coding DNA: TGTGCCAGCAGCTTAGAAGGAAAGCCAACAGATACGCAGTATTTT. The encoded protein is CASSLEGKPTDTQYF.

The gene calls are TRBV5-1 and TRBJ1-4; D is possibly TRBD1 (6 bases). Germline V CDR1 and CDR2: SGHRS, YFSETQ. Trimming took off 4 bases at V and 6 bases at J, with 13 bases between the two ends. This CDR3 comprises 14 residues. The chain's CDR3 is CASSPGASYEKLFF. Written as DNA, the CDR3 is TGCGCCAGCAGCCCAGGGGCCTCTTATGAAAAACTGTTTTTT.

This clone was found once. The V gene is TRBV12-3 or TRBV12-4, the J gene TRBJ2-7; D gene ambiguous. The length of the CDR3 is 13 residues. Deletions cut 5 bases from V and 0 bases from J, with 8 bases between. The CDR3 DNA sequence: TGTGCCAGCAGTGCAGGTTACTCCTACGAGCAGTACTTC. This translates into CASSAGYSYEQYF.

V and J are TRBV10-3 and TRBJ1-3; D is perhaps TRBD1 (6 bases). This CDR3 is built from 14 residues. V lost 10 bases, J lost 3 bases, and 16 bases lay in between. CDR1 is ENHRY, CDR2 SYGVKD, per germline. CDR3 bases: TGTGCCACCCTTGGGGGGGCGAGTGGAAACACCATATATTTT. Amino acid sequence: CATLGGASGNTIYF.

The rearrangement uses TRBV19 and TRBJ2-7, with a possible D match to TRBD2 (6 bases). The germline gives CDR1 LNHDA, CDR2 SQIVND (reference sequence). The CDR3 spans 13 residues. V dropped 5 bases and J dropped 7 bases, with 15 bases sitting between them. CDR3 DNA: TGTGCCAGTAGTTCGGACTGGGCGGGGGAGCAGTACTTC. Encoded protein: CASSSDWAGEQYF.

This clone was seen a single time. V and J are TRBV5-1 and TRBJ1-1, with D possibly being TRBD1 (5 bases). Germline CDR1 SGHRS, CDR2 YFSETQ. Trimming pared 5 bases from V and 1 base from J, leaving 18 bases between. The CDR3 loop spans 16 amino acids. The CDR3 region has the DNA TGCGCCAGCAGGAGAAGGCCGGGGGAGACGAACACTGAAGCTTTCTTT. Protein sequence: CASRRRPGETNTEAFF.

V and J are TRBV28 and TRBJ2-4, with D unresolved. Per the germline V gene, CDR1 is MDHEN and CDR2 is SYDVKM. The CDR3 is made up of 15 amino acids. V lost 2 bases and J lost 0, with 8 bases in between. CDR3 in amino acids: CASSLATLAKNIQYF. CDR3 sequence (DNA): TGTGCCAGCAGTTTAGCAACCCTAGCCAAAAACATTCAGTACTTC.

The V call is TRBV5-5, the J call TRBJ1-1, with D uncertain. The CDR3 is made up of 15 amino acids. V gave up 0 bases and J gave up 3 bases, with 12 bases separating them. Germline V lookup: CDR1 SGHKS, CDR2 YYEKEE (reference sequence). The CDR3 nucleotides read TGTGCCAGCAGCTTGGAAGCAGGCTCTTACACTGAAGCTTTCTTT. It yields the protein CASSLEAGSYTEAFF.

This clone was seen a handful of times. The gene calls are TRBV5-4 and TRBJ2-7, with 12 bases lining up with TRBD2. The CDR3 spans 17 residues. V lost 4 bases, J lost 0 bases, and 8 bases stayed unmatched. CDR1 is SGHNT, CDR2 YYREEE, per germline (reference sequence). The CDR3 bases are TGTGCCAGCAGCGCGGGACTAGCGGGCCGATACTCCTACGAGCAGTACTTC. It yields the protein CASSAGLAGRYSYEQYF.

V is TRBV6-4 and J is TRBJ2-6; D remains unclear. The germline V gene encodes CDR1 MRHNA and CDR2 SNTAGT. The CDR3 length is 13 residues. Trimming shortened V by 6 bases and J by 0 bases, and 3 bases separated the two germline ends. The CDR3 is CASSNSGANVLTF. Written as DNA, the CDR3 is TGTGCCAGCAGCAACTCTGGGGCCAACGTCCTGACTTTC.

The chain is built from TRBV18 and TRBJ1-1; the D gene is possibly TRBD1 (6 bases). The germline gives CDR1 KGHSH, CDR2 LQKENI. The V end lost 3 bases, the J end lost 0 bases, and 8 bases lay between the germline ends. CDR3 length: 14 residues. The CDR3 sequence: CASSPGQMNTEAFF. The CDR3, as DNA: TGTGCCAGCTCACCCGGACAGATGAACACTGAAGCTTTCTTT.

The rearrangement links TRBV6-5 to TRBJ1-6; a weak D match, TRBD1 (5 bases). V gave up 4 bases and J gave up 8 bases, with 12 bases separating them. In germline, CDR1 is MNHEY, CDR2 SVGAGI. The CDR3 consists of 14 residues. CDR3 sequence: CASSSNRKDSPLHF. CDR3 DNA sequence: TGTGCCAGCAGTTCAAACAGGAAGGATTCACCCCTCCACTTT.